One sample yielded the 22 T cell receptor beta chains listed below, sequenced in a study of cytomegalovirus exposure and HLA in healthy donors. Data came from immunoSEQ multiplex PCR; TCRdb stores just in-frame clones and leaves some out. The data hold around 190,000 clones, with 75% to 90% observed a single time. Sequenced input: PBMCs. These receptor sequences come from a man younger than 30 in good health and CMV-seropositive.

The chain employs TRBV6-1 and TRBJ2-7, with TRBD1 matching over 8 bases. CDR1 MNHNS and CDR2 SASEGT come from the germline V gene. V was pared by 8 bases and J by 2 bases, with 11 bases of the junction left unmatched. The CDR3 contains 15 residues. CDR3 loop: CASGTRDRSPYEQYF. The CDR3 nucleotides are TGTGCCAGCGGGACCCGGGACAGGAGTCCCTACGAGCAGTACTTC.

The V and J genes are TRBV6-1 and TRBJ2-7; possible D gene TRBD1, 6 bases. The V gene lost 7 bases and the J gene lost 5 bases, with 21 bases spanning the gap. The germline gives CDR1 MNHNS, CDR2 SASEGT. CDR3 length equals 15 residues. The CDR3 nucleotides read TGTGCCAGCAAATTGTATCGAGGCAGGGACAACGAGCAGTACTTC. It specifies CASKLYRGRDNEQYF.

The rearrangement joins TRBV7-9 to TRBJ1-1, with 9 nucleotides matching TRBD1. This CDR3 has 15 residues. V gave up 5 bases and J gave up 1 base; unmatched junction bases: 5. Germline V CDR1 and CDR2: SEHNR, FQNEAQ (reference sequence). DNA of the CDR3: TGTGCCAGCAGCCCAGGGACAGGGTCGAACACTGAAGCTTTCTTT. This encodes CASSPGTGSNTEAFF.

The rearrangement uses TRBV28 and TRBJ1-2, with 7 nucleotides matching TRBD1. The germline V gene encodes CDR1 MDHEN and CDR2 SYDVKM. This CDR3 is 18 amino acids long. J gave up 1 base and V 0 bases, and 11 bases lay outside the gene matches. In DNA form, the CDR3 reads TGTGCCAGCAGTTTATGGAGGGTTGGGGACAGAGGTAACTATGGCTACACCTTC. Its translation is CASSLWRVGDRGNYGYTF.

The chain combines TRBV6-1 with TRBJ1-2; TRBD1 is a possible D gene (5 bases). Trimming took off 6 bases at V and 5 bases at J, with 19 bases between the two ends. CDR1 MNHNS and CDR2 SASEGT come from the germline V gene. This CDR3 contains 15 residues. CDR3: CASSGSQALVYGYTF. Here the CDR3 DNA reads TGTGCCAGCAGCGGTTCACAGGCTCTAGTGTATGGCTACACCTTC.

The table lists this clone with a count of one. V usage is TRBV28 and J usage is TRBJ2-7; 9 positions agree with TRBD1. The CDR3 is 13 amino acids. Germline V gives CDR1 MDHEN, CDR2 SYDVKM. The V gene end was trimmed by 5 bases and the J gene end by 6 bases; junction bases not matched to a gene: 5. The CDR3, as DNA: TGTGCCAGCAGTGACAGGGGGAGCCCCGAGCAGTACTTC. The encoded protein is CASSDRGSPEQYF.

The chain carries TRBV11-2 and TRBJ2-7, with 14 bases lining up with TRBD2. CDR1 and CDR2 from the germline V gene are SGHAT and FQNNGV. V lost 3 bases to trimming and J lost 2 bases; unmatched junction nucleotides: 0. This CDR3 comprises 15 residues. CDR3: CASSLGLAGAYEQYF. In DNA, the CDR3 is TGTGCCAGCAGCTTGGGACTAGCGGGGGCCTACGAGCAGTACTTC.

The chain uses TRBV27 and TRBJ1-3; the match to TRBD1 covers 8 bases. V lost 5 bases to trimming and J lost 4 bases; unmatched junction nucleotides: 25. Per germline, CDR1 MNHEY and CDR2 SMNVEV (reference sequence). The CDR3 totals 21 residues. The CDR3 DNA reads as TGTGCCAGCAGTCCGAACCTTGGACAGGGATCAAGGTCATTCGGGGGAAACACCATATATTTT. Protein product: CASSPNLGQGSRSFGGNTIYF.

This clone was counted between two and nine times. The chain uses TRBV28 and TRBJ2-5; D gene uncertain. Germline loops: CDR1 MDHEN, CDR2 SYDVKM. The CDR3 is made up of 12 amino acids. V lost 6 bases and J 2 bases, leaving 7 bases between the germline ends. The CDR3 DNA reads TGTGCCAGCAGCACAACACAAGAGACCCAGTACTTC. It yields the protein CASSTTQETQYF.

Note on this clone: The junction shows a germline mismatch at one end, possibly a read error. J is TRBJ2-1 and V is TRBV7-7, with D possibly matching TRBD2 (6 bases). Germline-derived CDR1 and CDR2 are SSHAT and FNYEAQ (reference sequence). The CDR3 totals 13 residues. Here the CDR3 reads CASSSEGGHEQFF. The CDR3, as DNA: TGTGCTAGCAGCTCGGAGGGTGGGCATGAGCAGTTCTTC.

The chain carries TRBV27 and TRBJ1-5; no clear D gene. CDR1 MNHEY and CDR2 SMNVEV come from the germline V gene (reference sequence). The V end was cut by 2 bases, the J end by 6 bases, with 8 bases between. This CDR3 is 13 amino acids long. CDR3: CASSLDGTQPQHF. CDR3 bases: TGTGCCAGCAGTTTAGATGGCACTCAGCCCCAGCATTTT.

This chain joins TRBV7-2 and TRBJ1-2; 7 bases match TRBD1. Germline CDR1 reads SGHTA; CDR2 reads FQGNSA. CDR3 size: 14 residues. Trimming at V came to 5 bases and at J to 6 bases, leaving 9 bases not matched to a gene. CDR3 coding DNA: TGTGCCAGCAGCCCGTACAGGGGCGAGAATGGCTACACCTTC. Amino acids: CASSPYRGENGYTF.

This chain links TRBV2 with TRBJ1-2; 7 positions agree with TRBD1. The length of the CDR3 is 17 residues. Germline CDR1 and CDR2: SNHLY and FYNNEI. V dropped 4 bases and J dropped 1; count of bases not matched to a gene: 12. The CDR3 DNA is TGTGCCAGCAGTGCAGGACAGGACCCATCGAATAACTATGGCTACACCTTC. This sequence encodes CASSAGQDPSNNYGYTF.

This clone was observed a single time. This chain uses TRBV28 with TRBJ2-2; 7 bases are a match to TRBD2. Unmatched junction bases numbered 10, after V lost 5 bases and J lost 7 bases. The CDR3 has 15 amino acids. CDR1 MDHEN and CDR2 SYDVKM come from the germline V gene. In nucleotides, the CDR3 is TGTGCCAGCAGTCCCCCCGGGGGGTTAAACGGGGAGCTGTTTTTT. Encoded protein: CASSPPGGLNGELFF.

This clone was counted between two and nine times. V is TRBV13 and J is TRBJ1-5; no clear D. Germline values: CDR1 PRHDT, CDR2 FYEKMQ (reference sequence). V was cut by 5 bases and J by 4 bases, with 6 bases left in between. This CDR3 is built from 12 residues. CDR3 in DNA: TGTGCCAGCAGCCTCAGTAATCAGCCCCAGCATTTT. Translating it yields CASSLSNQPQHF. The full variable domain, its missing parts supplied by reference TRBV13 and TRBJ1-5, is AAGVIQSPRHLIKEKRETATLKCYPIPRHDTVYWYQQGPGQDPQFLISFYEKMQSDKGSIPDRFSAQQFSDYHSELNMSSLELGDSALYFCASSLSNQPQHFGDGTRLSIL.

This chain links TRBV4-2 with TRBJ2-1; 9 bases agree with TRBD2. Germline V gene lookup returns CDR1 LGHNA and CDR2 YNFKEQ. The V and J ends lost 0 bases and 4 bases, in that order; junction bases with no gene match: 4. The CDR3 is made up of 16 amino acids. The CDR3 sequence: CASSQDPAGGYNEQFF. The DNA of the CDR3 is TGTGCCAGCAGCCAAGATCCCGCGGGAGGGTACAATGAGCAGTTCTTC.

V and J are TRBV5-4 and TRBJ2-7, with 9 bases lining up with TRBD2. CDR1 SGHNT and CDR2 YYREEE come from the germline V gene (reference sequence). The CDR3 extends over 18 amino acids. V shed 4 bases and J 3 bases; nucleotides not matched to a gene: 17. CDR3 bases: TGTGCCAGCAGCCCATCGGGTTCGGCGGGAGGGTTGAGCTACGAGCAGTACTTC. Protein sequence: CASSPSGSAGGLSYEQYF.

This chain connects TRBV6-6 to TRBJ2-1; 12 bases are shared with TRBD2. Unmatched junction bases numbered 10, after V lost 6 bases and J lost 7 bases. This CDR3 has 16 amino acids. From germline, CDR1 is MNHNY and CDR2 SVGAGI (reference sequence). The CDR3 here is CASRSTSGRNLNEQFF. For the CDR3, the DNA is TGTGCCAGCAGATCCACTAGCGGGAGGAATCTGAATGAGCAGTTCTTC.

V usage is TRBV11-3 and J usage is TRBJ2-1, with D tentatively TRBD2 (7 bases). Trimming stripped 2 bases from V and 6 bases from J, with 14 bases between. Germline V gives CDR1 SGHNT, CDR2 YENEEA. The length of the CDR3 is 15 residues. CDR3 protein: CASSLWGGAGNEQFF. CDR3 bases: TGTGCCAGCAGCTTATGGGGGGGGGCCGGCAATGAGCAGTTCTTC.

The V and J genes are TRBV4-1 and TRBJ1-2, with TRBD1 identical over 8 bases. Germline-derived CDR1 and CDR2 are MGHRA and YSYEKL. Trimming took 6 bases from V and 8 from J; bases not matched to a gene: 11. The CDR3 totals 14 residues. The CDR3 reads CASRDTGGWDGYTF. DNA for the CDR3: TGCGCCAGCAGAGATACAGGGGGATGGGACGGCTACACCTTC.

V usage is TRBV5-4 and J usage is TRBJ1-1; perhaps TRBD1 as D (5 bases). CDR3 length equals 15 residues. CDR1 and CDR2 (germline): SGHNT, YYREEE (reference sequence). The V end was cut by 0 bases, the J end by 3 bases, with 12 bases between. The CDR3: CASSLEVGEDTEAFF. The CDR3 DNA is TGTGCCAGCAGCTTGGAGGTGGGGGAGGACACTGAAGCTTTCTTT.

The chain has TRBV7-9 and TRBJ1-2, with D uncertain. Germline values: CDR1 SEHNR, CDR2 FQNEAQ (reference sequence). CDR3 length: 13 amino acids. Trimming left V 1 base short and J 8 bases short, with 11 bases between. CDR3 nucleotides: TGTGCCAGCAGCTTAGGTCCTGGCCCCGGCTACACCTTC. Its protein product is CASSLGPGPGYTF.